The text below deals with one TCR beta chain. The sample is drawn from a study of sequential checkpoint blockade in melanoma. Study information: After both sequences, patients received maintenance nivolumab.

Treatment here: randomized to nivolumab then ipilimumab (arm A) or the reverse (arm B). With 4 bases clipped from V and 0 bases from J, the junction kept 3 bases outside the gene matches. Germline V gene sequence: CDR1 SEHNR, CDR2 FQNEAQ (reference sequence). The CDR3 loop spans 15 amino acids. Produced via immunoSEQ multiplex PCR; TCRdb's table is partial and in-frame only. The sample consists of around 18,000 clones, around 68% of them appearing once. The receptor was derived from a human donor with melanoma. The chain couples TRBV7-9 to TRBJ2-3; TRBD2 matches 8 bases. The input for sequencing was CD8+ T cells sorted from blood (inferred from file names), taken from a patient given nivolumab and ipilimumab in sequence. CDR3 bases: TGTGCCAGCAGCTCTCCTAGCGGGAGCACAGATACGCAGTATTTT. Translating gives CASSSPSGSTDTQYF.